The 9 T cell receptor beta chains listed next were all sequenced from one sample in a study of blood T cell repertoires in COVID-19. Produced via immunoSEQ multiplex PCR; TCRdb's table is partial and in-frame only. This sample yields about 180,000 clones, of which 80% to 90% are seen a single time; under 3.5% belongs to the top ten. The sample comprised peripheral blood. These receptors all come from a man in his 60s with acute or convalescent COVID-19.

The CDR3 sequence is CASSLSGYNEQFF. The CDR3 DNA reads as TGTGCCAGCAGCTTGTCAGGGTACAATGAGCAGTTCTTC. This sequence joins TRBV7-3 and TRBJ2-1, with D possibly TRBD1 on 5 matching bases. CDR3 size: 13 residues. V shed 3 bases and J shed 4 bases, with 7 bases lying between them. Germline lookup yields CDR1 SGHTA and CDR2 FQGTGA.

As to this clone: This CDR3 is also generated by other DNA sequences in the sample. The V call is TRBV29-1, the J call TRBJ2-1; weak D call: TRBD2 (6 bases). CDR3 length: 13 amino acids. V was shortened by 3 bases and J by 1 base, with 7 bases between the two germline ends. CDR1 and CDR2 from the germline V gene are SQVTM and ANQGSEA. This CDR3 is CSVESGSYNEQFF. The CDR3 DNA reads TGCAGCGTTGAGAGCGGGTCCTACAATGAGCAGTTCTTC.

The chain recombines TRBV27 with TRBJ2-1; TRBD2 matches 15 bases. This CDR3 has 19 residues. The V gene's germline CDR1 is MNHEY and CDR2 SMNVEV (reference sequence). Losses at the gene ends were 2 bases for V and 9 bases for J; bases not matched to a gene: 14. The CDR3 loop is CASSLVLGLAGGPSGEQFF. Written as DNA, the CDR3 is TGTGCCAGCAGTTTAGTTTTGGGACTAGCGGGAGGTCCATCCGGTGAGCAGTTCTTC.

This sequence joins TRBV5-1 and TRBJ2-1; 11 positions agree with TRBD2. The V gene's germline CDR1 is SGHRS and CDR2 YFSETQ. The CDR3 totals 15 residues. The V segment lost 4 bases and the J segment 4 bases; nucleotides outside the gene matches: 4. CDR3 nucleotides: TGCGCCAGCAGCCTCCTAGCGGGAGGTTACAATGAGCAGTTCTTC. Amino acid sequence: CASSLLAGGYNEQFF.

This chain uses TRBV3-1 (or the pseudogene TRBV3-2) with TRBJ1-1, with unresolved D. The CDR3 length is 14 residues. The germline V gene encodes CDR1 LGHDT and CDR2 YNNKEL (reference sequence). V lost 2 bases to trimming and J lost 0 bases, with 7 bases between them. DNA of the CDR3: TGTGCCAGCAGCCAACGTAGAGTGAACACTGAAGCTTTCTTT. Protein sequence: CASSQRRVNTEAFF.

V gene TRBV7-2 combines with J gene TRBJ1-2; D is perhaps TRBD1 (5 bases). Germline CDR1 SGHTA, CDR2 FQGNSA. V was trimmed by 4 bases and J by 2 bases, leaving 11 bases between them. This CDR3 has 14 amino acids. The CDR3 here is CASSSSGQNYGYTF. The DNA of the CDR3 is TGTGCCAGCAGCTCCTCAGGGCAAAACTATGGCTACACCTTC. Looking up the rest from reference TRBV7-2 and TRBJ1-2 gives the full variable domain: GAGVSQSPSNKVTEKGKDVELRCDPISGHTALYWYRQSLGQGLEFLIYFQGNSAPDKSGLPSDRFSAERTGGSVSTLTIQRTQQEDSAVYLCASSSSGQNYGYTFGSGTRLTVV.

The chain joins TRBV27 to TRBJ2-3; D is undetermined. This CDR3 has 15 residues. Germline assignment: CDR1 MNHEY and CDR2 SMNVEV (reference sequence). Trimming left V 2 bases short and J 1 base short, with 10 bases between. The CDR3 coding sequence is TGTGCCAGCAGTTTAAGTAGTTTTGGCACAGATACGCAGTATTTT. Its translation: CASSLSSFGTDTQYF.

The rearrangement uses TRBV21-1 and TRBJ2-1; TRBD2 was called by the table and not checked on the DNA. TRBV21-1 is marked as a pseudogene. The CDR3 has 17 amino acids. CDR3 protein: CASTLIPGLASFNEQFF. CDR3 DNA: TGTGCCAGCACCTTAATCCCAGGACTAGCGTCATTCAATGAGCAGTTCTTC.

The V call is TRBV30, the J call TRBJ2-7; 12 bases are a match to TRBD1. The J segment lost 0 bases and the V segment lost 2 bases, leaving 2 bases of the junction unmatched. The CDR3 is 15 amino acids. CDR1 and CDR2 (germline): GTSNPN, SVGIG (reference sequence). CDR3 sequence (DNA): TGTGCCTGGAGTAGGGACAGGGGGCTCTCCTACGAGCAGTACTTC. It specifies CAWSRDRGLSYEQYF.